This entry lists 20 T cell receptor beta chains sequenced from one sample in a study of blood T cells in healthy people across ages. The second PCR ran roughly 7 to 12 cycles with a sample-barcoded 5' primer and J-beta primers. From the 5' RACE reads, TCRdb called clonotypes with MiXCR, one entry per CDR3 protein. Of around 990,000 distinct CDR3 sequences listed, 30% to 40% were seen once; the top ten hold under 15%. Sequenced material: blood. The receptors were gathered from a man younger than 30 in good health.

The genes are TRBV6-6 and TRBJ2-3; TRBD2 matches at 7 bases. Germline CDR1 reads MNHNY; CDR2 reads SVGAGI (reference sequence). This CDR3 is 13 amino acids long. V was clipped by 7 bases and J by 3 bases; unmatched bases: 4. The CDR3 region is CASTPGGTDTQYF. CDR3 nucleotide sequence: TGTGCCAGCACTCCCGGGGGGACAGATACGCAGTATTTT.

V is TRBV2 and J is TRBJ2-1, with TRBD2 as a possible D gene (6 bases). Trimming took 8 bases from V and 8 from J, leaving 22 bases between them. This CDR3 has 15 residues. Germline V lookup: CDR1 SNHLY, CDR2 FYNNEI. The DNA of the CDR3 is TGTGCCAGCTCGGAGGAGGGTCAAGTCGGCCATGAGCAGTTCTTC. Residues: CASSEEGQVGHEQFF.

This clonotype was counted ten times or more. The V and J genes are TRBV6-2 or TRBV6-3 and TRBJ2-3; D is unclear. CDR1 and CDR2 (germline): MNHEY, SVGEGT. The CDR3 extends over 16 amino acids. Trimming took off 5 bases at V and 0 bases at J, with 15 bases between the two ends. The CDR3 region is CASSDVQISSTDTQYF. The CDR3 DNA reads as TGTGCCAGCAGTGATGTCCAAATCTCTAGCACAGATACGCAGTATTTT.

This clonotype was counted a few times. The rearrangement links TRBV7-2 to TRBJ2-2, with D unresolved. CDR3 length equals 15 residues. Germline CDR1 reads SGHTA; CDR2 reads FQGNSA. The V gene lost 1 base and the J gene lost 4 bases, with 10 bases spanning the gap. CDR3: CASSLVNGATGELFF. DNA for the CDR3: TGTGCCAGCAGCTTAGTGAACGGAGCCACCGGGGAGCTGTTTTTT.

This clonotype was counted many times. V gene TRBV4-3 combines with J gene TRBJ2-3; 12 positions agree with TRBD2. The trim removed 4 bases at V and 6 bases at J, leaving 5 bases unmatched. Germline V lookup: CDR1 LGHNA, CDR2 YSLEER. The CDR3 spans 15 residues. In DNA, the CDR3 is TGCGCCAGCAGCCTGACTAGCGGGGGTTCTGATACGCAGTATTTT. It specifies CASSLTSGGSDTQYF.

The rearrangement joins TRBV5-1 to TRBJ2-5; the D is unclear. Germline loops: CDR1 SGHRS, CDR2 YFSETQ. V gave up 1 base and J gave up 2 bases, with 9 bases separating them. CDR3 length equals 14 residues. CDR3 loop: CASSLLALQETQYF. CDR3 nucleotide sequence: TGCGCCAGCAGCTTGTTGGCCTTACAAGAGACCCAGTACTTC.

This rearrangement joins TRBV30 to TRBJ1-2; TRBD1 might be the D (6 bases). The CDR3 totals 13 residues. Germline loops: CDR1 GTSNPN, CDR2 SVGIG (reference sequence). V was clipped by 8 bases and J by 2 bases, with 15 bases between them. The CDR3 loop is CAATGSLNYGYTF. CDR3 in DNA: TGTGCCGCCACAGGGTCCCTAAACTATGGCTACACCTTC.

The chain combines TRBV6-5 with TRBJ1-3, with TRBD1 identical over 8 bases. The germline V gene encodes CDR1 MNHEY and CDR2 SVGAGI. V lost 4 bases, J lost 3 bases, and 14 bases stayed unmatched. This CDR3 comprises 18 residues. This CDR3 reads CASSSDRPTGAVGNTIYF. The CDR3 DNA is TGTGCCAGCAGTTCCGACCGTCCGACAGGGGCTGTTGGAAACACCATATATTTT.

The rearrangement joins TRBV9 to TRBJ2-1; D is possibly TRBD1 (6 bases). This CDR3 is built from 14 residues. V shed 7 bases and J shed 0 bases, with 11 bases lying between them. Germline lookup yields CDR1 SGDLS and CDR2 YYNGEE. CDR3 sequence: CASGDRSSYNEQFF. The CDR3 region has the DNA TGTGCCAGCGGCGACAGGAGCTCCTACAATGAGCAGTTCTTC.

The V call is TRBV6-6, the J call TRBJ2-5; 8 bases line up with TRBD1. This CDR3 contains 15 residues. V was pared by 5 bases and J by 3 bases, with 8 bases of the junction left unmatched. CDR1 is MNHNY, CDR2 SVGAGI, per germline (reference sequence). The CDR3 region is CASSHWTGMEETQYF. The CDR3, as DNA: TGTGCCAGCAGTCACTGGACAGGGATGGAAGAGACCCAGTACTTC.

The chain is built from TRBV7-2 and TRBJ2-1, with 7 bases that match TRBD1. The CDR3 is made up of 15 amino acids. The germline gives CDR1 SGHTA, CDR2 FQGNSA. V gave up 5 bases and J gave up 8 bases; unmatched junction bases: 12. The CDR3 nucleotides read TGTGCCAGCAGCGCCCGGGACAGCCATACATATGAGCAGTTCTTC. It translates to CASSARDSHTYEQFF.

This clonotype occurred many times. The chain couples TRBV12-3 or TRBV12-4 to TRBJ1-2, with TRBD1 matching over 8 bases. J lost 7 bases, V lost 6 bases, and 1 base had no gene match. This CDR3 is built from 11 residues. CDR3 sequence (DNA): TGTGCCAGCAGGCAGGGGGCTGGCTACACCTTC. Protein: CASRQGAGYTF.

On this clonotype itself: One junction end does not reproduce the germline sequence, and a read error may be involved. The CDR3, as DNA: TGTGCCAGCACCTTAGCGGGGGGCGCTGTGACAGATACGCAGTATTTT. Protein product: CASTLAGGAVTDTQYF. This chain connects TRBV7-2 to TRBJ2-3; 10 bases agree with TRBD2. The germline V gene has CDR1 SGHTA and CDR2 FQGNSA. CDR3 length: 16 residues.

The chain uses TRBV30 and TRBJ1-5; D call uncertain. V was trimmed by 3 bases and J by 3 bases, leaving 9 bases between them. Germline V gene data show CDR1 as GTSNPN and CDR2 as SVGIG (reference sequence). This CDR3 is built from 13 residues. This chain's CDR3 is CAWRKGNNQPQHF. DNA for the CDR3: TGTGCCTGGAGAAAAGGAAACAATCAGCCCCAGCATTTT.

This clonotype was counted a few times. The DNA is omitted, as the CDR3 cannot be located on it reliably, and the CDR3 follows TCRdb's listing. The V call is TRBV6-5, the J call TRBJ1-5. The germline V gene has CDR1 MNHEY and CDR2 SVGAGI. The CDR3 has 13 residues if both end residues are counted. The chain's CDR3 is CASSTSQYQPQHF.

Remarks on this clonotype: One end of the junction does not line up with germline, which may come from a read error. The CDR3 sequence: CASIFRGNYDYTF. In DNA form, the CDR3 reads TGTGCCAGCATTTTCCGGGGGAACTATGACTACACCTTC. V is TRBV6-1 and J is TRBJ1-2; possible D gene TRBD1, 5 bases. Germline V gene sequence: CDR1 MNHNS, CDR2 SASEGT. The CDR3 contains 13 residues.

This clonotype was seen a handful of times. This rearrangement joins TRBV20-1 to TRBJ2-7; 7 bases line up with TRBD1. CDR3 size: 14 residues. From germline, CDR1 is DFQATT and CDR2 SNEGSKA (reference sequence). V shed 6 bases, J shed 1 base, and the junction held 9 bases outside the gene matches. The CDR3: CSARTGLASYEQYF. The CDR3 DNA reads as TGCAGTGCCCGGACAGGATTGGCGTCCTACGAGCAGTACTTC.

The V gene is TRBV7-9, the J gene TRBJ2-2, with D uncertain. Deletions cut 0 bases from V and 6 bases from J, with 17 bases between. This CDR3 is 17 amino acids long. Looked up from germline, CDR1 is SEHNR and CDR2 is FQNEAQ (reference sequence). The CDR3 loop is CASSLALAGSGSGELFF. Here the CDR3 DNA reads TGTGCCAGCAGCTTAGCGCTGGCCGGTTCCGGTTCCGGGGAGCTGTTTTTT.

On this clonotype itself: A read error may explain this, as a much larger clone is one base away. The chain couples TRBV12-3 or TRBV12-4 to TRBJ2-1; possibly TRBD2 for D (6 bases). This CDR3 has 11 amino acids. The CDR3 sequence is CTSRTKTAQFF. Here the CDR3 DNA reads TGTACCAGCAGGACTAAAACGGCGCAGTTCTTC.

This clonotype was recorded a few times. This chain connects TRBV20-1 to TRBJ1-2; D might be TRBD1 (5 bases). Trimming removed 3 bases at V and 7 bases at J, with 12 bases between. Per the germline V gene, CDR1 is DFQATT and CDR2 is SNEGSKA (reference sequence). The CDR3 is 12 amino acids. The CDR3 DNA follows: TGCAGTGCTAGTTCGGGGGTGGGTGGCTACACCTTC. It is translated as CSASSGVGGYTF.